Each of the 18 T cell receptor beta chains below was sequenced from the same sample in a study of tumor-infiltrating lymphocytes in localized non-small cell lung cancer (dated by TCRdb to the early 2020s). The protocol used for the library was the immunoSEQ multiplex PCR assay. The table was pulled from immuneACCESS by TCRdb, which kept in-frame rearrangements only. Such tables lose some clones; where checked, under half of the loss comes from unresolved V genes, and the rest has no known cause. The sample contains about 9,300 clones, roughly 80% of them found a single time. The top ten hold 5% to 7% of the sample. The sample taken for sequencing was uninvolved lung tissue not adjacent to the tumor. The receptor set was obtained from a human donor with non-small cell lung cancer.

V gene TRBV2 combines with J gene TRBJ2-5, with a tentative D call TRBD2 (6 bases). Germline loops: CDR1 SNHLY, CDR2 FYNNEI. V was clipped by 7 bases and J by 6 bases, with 21 bases between them. The CDR3 has 15 amino acids. The CDR3 here is CASTLALALFKTQYF. The CDR3 nucleotides are TGTGCCAGCACCCTCGCGCTAGCGCTATTCAAGACCCAGTACTTC.

The chain links TRBV6-6 to TRBJ1-1; D remains ambiguous. Germline assignment: CDR1 MNHNY and CDR2 SVGAGI (reference sequence). The ends were cut back, 6 bases at V and 0 bases at J, with 8 bases in the middle. The CDR3 runs to 13 residues. The CDR3 is CASSLSLNTEAFF. In nucleotides, the CDR3 is TGTGCCAGCAGCCTCTCATTGAACACTGAAGCTTTCTTT.

V is TRBV28 and J is TRBJ1-1; D remains ambiguous. Germline-derived CDR1 and CDR2 are MDHEN and SYDVKM. CDR3 size: 12 residues. Trimming removed 7 bases from V and 1 base from J, with 7 bases in between. Here the CDR3 reads CASTRANTEAFF. Here the CDR3 DNA reads TGTGCCAGCACCCGGGCGAACACTGAAGCTTTCTTT. The full variable domain, its missing parts supplied by reference TRBV28 and TRBJ1-1, is DVKVTQSSRYLVKRTGEKVFLECVQDMDHENMFWYRQDPGLGLRLIYFSYDVKMKEKGDIPEGYSVSREKKERFSLILESASTNQTSMYLCASTRANTEAFFGQGTRLTVV.

V usage is TRBV19 and J usage is TRBJ1-2, with TRBD1 as a possible D gene (5 bases). CDR1 and CDR2 (germline): LNHDA, SQIVND (reference sequence). CDR3 length: 15 amino acids. The V end was cut by 7 bases, the J end by 2 bases, with 17 bases between. The CDR3 DNA sequence: TGTGCCAGTACCAGGGAATATTCGCCAAACTATGGCTACACCTTC. Its protein product is CASTREYSPNYGYTF.

Here the CDR3 DNA reads TGTGCCATCAGTCAACCCGATGGGGATCCGCAGTATTTT. This gives the protein CAISQPDGDPQYF. The V and J genes are TRBV10-3 and TRBJ2-3; D is undetermined. The germline V gene has CDR1 ENHRY and CDR2 SYGVKD. Trimming took off 5 bases at V and 10 bases at J, with 16 bases between the two ends. The CDR3 extends over 13 amino acids.

A few counts support this clone. The genes are TRBV23-1 and TRBJ2-6; possibly TRBD2 for D (7 bases). TRBV23-1 is an ORF for which the function is uncertain. V lost 3 bases to trimming and J lost 0 bases, with 15 bases between them. The CDR3 is 18 amino acids. CDR3 nucleotides: TGCGCCAGCAGTCACCCGGGGGGCCTGTACTCTGGGGCCAACGTCCTGACTTTC. Translated: CASSHPGGLYSGANVLTF.

This clone was found once. The V call is TRBV7-2, the J call TRBJ1-2; TRBD1 matches at 10 bases. Germline loops: CDR1 SGHTA, CDR2 FQGNSA. This CDR3 spans 13 amino acids. After removal of 8 bases from V and 2 bases from J, the junction contained 2 bases not matched to a gene. The chain's CDR3 is CASQTGGNYGYTF. As DNA, the CDR3 is TGTGCCAGCCAGACAGGGGGCAACTATGGCTACACCTTC.

J is TRBJ1-1 and V is TRBV6-6; D gene ambiguous. CDR3 length: 12 residues. CDR1 is MNHNY and CDR2 is SVGAGI in the germline V gene (reference sequence). Trimming left V 0 bases short and J 4 bases short, with 3 bases between. DNA of the CDR3: TGTGCCAGCAGTTACTCGACCACTGAAGCTTTCTTT. This sequence encodes CASSYSTTEAFF.

The genes are TRBV27 and TRBJ2-5, with 12 bases identical to TRBD1. The V segment lost 5 bases and the J segment 1 base; nucleotides outside the gene matches: 2. Germline values: CDR1 MNHEY, CDR2 SMNVEV (reference sequence). This CDR3 has 15 residues. The CDR3 is CASSGTGGFQETQYF. CDR3 DNA: TGTGCCAGCAGTGGGACAGGGGGCTTCCAAGAGACCCAGTACTTC.

About this clone itself: Relative to the germline gene, one junction end is altered; a read error may explain this. The chain joins TRBV5-4 to TRBJ2-7; TRBD1 aligns across 9 bases. The germline CDR1 and CDR2 sequences are SGHNT and YYREEE (reference sequence). This CDR3 spans 13 amino acids. Here the CDR3 reads CASSLGRDREPRF. CDR3 nucleotide sequence: TGTGCCAGCAGCTTGGGTCGGGACAGGGAACCTCGATTC.

This clone was recorded only once. The V gene is TRBV19, the J gene TRBJ2-3, with D unresolved. This CDR3 has 14 amino acids. The V end was cut by 6 bases, the J end by 0 bases, with 10 bases between. Germline values: CDR1 LNHDA, CDR2 SQIVND (reference sequence). For the CDR3, the DNA is TGTGCCAGTAGACGTACACCTAGCACAGATACGCAGTATTTT. Protein sequence: CASRRTPSTDTQYF.

This chain uses TRBV7-3 with TRBJ2-1; 7 bases are a match to TRBD2. CDR1 is SGHTA and CDR2 is FQGTGA in the germline V gene. This CDR3 region has 15 residues. The V segment lost 1 base and the J segment 6 bases; nucleotides outside the gene matches: 6. The CDR3, as DNA: TGTGCCAGCAGCTTAAGCGGCGGGAGCCCCAATGAGCAGTTCTTC. Translating gives CASSLSGGSPNEQFF.

V is TRBV7-2 and J is TRBJ2-7; no clear D. Between the trimmed V and J ends, which lost 4 bases and 6 bases, there was a span of 13 bases. Per the germline V gene, CDR1 is SGHTA and CDR2 is FQGNSA. This CDR3 comprises 13 residues. The CDR3 sequence is CASSSLDLLEQYF. The CDR3 coding sequence is TGTGCCAGCAGCTCCCTAGATCTACTCGAGCAGTACTTC.

This clone was seen only a few times. The chain carries TRBV28 and TRBJ2-3, with 7 bases aligning to TRBD2. Germline CDR1 reads MDHEN; CDR2 reads SYDVKM. CDR3 length: 16 residues. With V trimmed by 6 bases and J by 4 bases, 13 bases remained unmatched. CDR3 in amino acids: CASSRAGTTDSDTQYF. In nucleotides, the CDR3 is TGTGCCAGCAGCCGAGCCGGGACTACGGACTCAGATACGCAGTATTTT. Based on the CDR3 plus reference TRBV28 and TRBJ2-3, the full variable domain is DVKVTQSSRYLVKRTGEKVFLECVQDMDHENMFWYRQDPGLGLRLIYFSYDVKMKEKGDIPEGYSVSREKKERFSLILESASTNQTSMYLCASSRAGTTDSDTQYFGPGTRLTVL.

The chain combines TRBV2 with TRBJ1-4; the D gene is possibly TRBD1 (6 bases). The length of the CDR3 is 16 residues. V lost 2 bases to trimming and J lost 8 bases, with 18 bases between them. Looked up from germline, CDR1 is SNHLY and CDR2 is FYNNEI. The CDR3 coding sequence is TGTGCCAGCAGTGAAAATGGGCCAAGGGGGGGAGAAAAACTGTTTTTT. Encoded protein: CASSENGPRGGEKLFF.

This chain joins TRBV7-9 and TRBJ1-4, with no clear D. The germline gives CDR1 SEHNR, CDR2 FQNEAQ (reference sequence). Deletions cut 3 bases from V and 4 bases from J, with 9 bases between. The CDR3 loop spans 14 amino acids. In DNA, the CDR3 is TGTGCCAGCAGCTTTCGGATCGGTAATGAAAAACTGTTTTTT. Amino acids: CASSFRIGNEKLFF.

The chain has TRBV5-8 and TRBJ2-5, with D perhaps given as TRBD1 or TRBD2 (5 bases each). Trimming cost V 3 bases and J 0 bases, with 12 bases left between them. The germline V gene encodes CDR1 SGHTS and CDR2 YDEGEE. The CDR3 consists of 15 residues. The DNA for the CDR3 is TGTGCCAGCAGCTCTGGGACGGACTACCAAGAGACCCAGTACTTC. Translated, it gives CASSSGTDYQETQYF. Combining the CDR3 with reference TRBV5-8 and TRBJ2-5 gives the whole variable domain EAGVTQSPTHLIKTRGQQATLRCSPISGHTSVYWYQQALGLGLQFLLWYDEGEERNRGNFPPRFSGRQFPNYSSELNVNALELEDSALYLCASSSGTDYQETQYFGPGTRLLVL.

This chain uses TRBV15 with TRBJ2-7, with 7 bases matching TRBD2. V lost 0 bases, J lost 1 base, and 3 bases stayed unmatched. The germline gives CDR1 LNHNV, CDR2 YYDKDF (reference sequence). The CDR3 spans 15 residues. In DNA, the CDR3 is TGTGCCACCAGCAGAGAGGCTAGCGGATCCTACGAGCAGTACTTC. It codes for CATSREASGSYEQYF.